These 8 T cell receptor beta chains originate from one sample sequenced in a study of blood T cells in healthy people across ages. The authors ran a second PCR of 7 to 11 cycles using a sample-barcoded 5' primer and a J-beta primer mix. TCRdb reprocessed the 5' RACE reads via MiXCR and lists one record per CDR3 protein. The data hold roughly 1,700,000 distinct CDR3 sequences, with 28% observed a single time. Sequenced material: blood. These TCRs come from a woman in her 30s in good health.

This clonotype was recorded many times. One end of the junction varies from germline; a read error may be responsible. V is TRBV5-1 and J is TRBJ1-2, with D possibly TRBD1 on 6 matching bases. The CDR3 spans 13 residues. CDR1 is SGHRS and CDR2 is YFSETQ in the germline V gene. CDR3 protein: CASSLDRNYGYTF. In nucleotides, the CDR3 is TGTGCCAGCAGCTTAGACAGGAACTATGGCTACACCTTC.

This clonotype was found many times. The rearrangement joins TRBV6-5 to TRBJ2-7; 7 nucleotides agree with TRBD2. V lost 2 bases to trimming and J lost 5 bases; unmatched junction nucleotides: 3. This CDR3 is 13 amino acids long. Germline CDR1 reads MNHEY; CDR2 reads SVGAGI. This CDR3 reads CASSYGRGDEQYF. The CDR3 DNA follows: TGTGCCAGCAGTTACGGGAGGGGTGACGAGCAGTACTTC.

This clonotype has at least ten counts. The chain joins TRBV10-3 to TRBJ2-5, with TRBD2 matching over 7 bases. This CDR3 is built from 13 residues. Trimming took 6 bases from V and 5 from J; bases not matched to a gene: 6. Looked up from germline, CDR1 is ENHRY and CDR2 is SYGVKD. The CDR3 reads CAISPGGAETQYF. CDR3 bases: TGTGCCATCAGCCCGGGGGGAGCGGAGACCCAGTACTTC.

The chain is built from TRBV12-5 and TRBJ2-1; D is ambiguous. This CDR3 is built from 13 residues. V was clipped by 2 bases and J by 10 bases, with 12 bases between them. Germline V CDR1 and CDR2: LGHNT, FRNRAP. Here the CDR3 reads CASGLPTRAEQFF. DNA for the CDR3: TGTGCTAGTGGTTTGCCGACCCGGGCCGAGCAGTTCTTC.

This clonotype has only a few counts. The chain couples TRBV18 to TRBJ1-1, with D unclear. V was pared by 2 bases and J by 5 bases, with 12 bases between. CDR3 size: 14 residues. CDR1 is KGHSH, CDR2 LQKENI, per germline. CDR3 region: CASSPNLVGTEAFF. DNA of the CDR3: TGTGCCAGCTCACCAAACCTGGTGGGAACTGAAGCTTTCTTT.

This sequence joins TRBV5-1 and TRBJ1-1; D gene uncertain. Germline CDR1 is SGHRS and CDR2 is YFSETQ. This CDR3 has 14 residues. Trimming pared 3 bases from V and 3 bases from J, leaving 12 bases between. The CDR3, as DNA: TGCGCCAGCAGCTCTACAGAGTGGGACACTGAAGCTTTCTTT. Translating it yields CASSSTEWDTEAFF.

This clonotype was seen ten or more times. This chain links TRBV7-2 with TRBJ2-7; tentative D call: TRBD2 (6 bases). The length of the CDR3 is 15 residues. V was trimmed by 1 base and J by 2 bases, leaving 12 bases between them. The germline V gene has CDR1 SGHTA and CDR2 FQGNSA. The CDR3 DNA reads TGTGCCAGCAGCTTAGTTAGGGACTTGACCTACGAGCAGTACTTC. Amino acid sequence: CASSLVRDLTYEQYF.

V usage is TRBV12-3 or TRBV12-4 and J usage is TRBJ2-3; D possibly uses TRBD1 or TRBD2 (6 bases each). Trimming removed 4 bases from V and 2 bases from J, with 13 bases in between. The CDR3 totals 15 residues. Written as DNA, the CDR3 is TGTGCCAGCAGTTCCCCGGGGGCCACCACAGATACGCAGTATTTT. It is translated as CASSSPGATTDTQYF.